A selection of T cell receptor beta chains follows, all from one sample in a study of blood T cell repertoires in COVID-19. Here immunoSEQ multiplex PCR was the method, and the copy in TCRdb shows in-frame clones only, minus some. This sample carries under 150,000 clones, around 85% of them seen once, and the ten largest clones take around an eighth. Sequences were obtained from peripheral blood. All receptors derive from a human donor in a cohort sampled during active COVID-19. The CDR3 runs from the conserved cysteine through the conserved F or W. The order of the fields is D gene, V gene, J gene, clone size, CDR3 DNA, CDR3 protein. A D gene is named only where the DNA matches it firmly. Clone size, where shown, is once, few, many, or a class for clones that have expanded.

.	TRBV6-1	TRBJ2-1	.	TGTGCCAGCAGTGATAATTTTCGGTCGAGCTCCTACAATGAGCAGTTCTTC	CASSDNFRSSSYNEQFF
.	TRBV7-2	TRBJ1-3	few	TGTGCCAGCAGCTTAGGCGGTTCCAACACCATATATTTT	CASSLGGSNTIYF
.	TRBV28	TRBJ2-5	.	TGTGCCAGCAGTCCACGGGGGGCCGGAACCCAGTACTTC	CASSPRGAGTQYF
.	TRBV10-3	TRBJ1-1	.	TGTGCCATCAGTGGGAGGGGATACACTGAAGCTTTCTTT	CAISGRGYTEAFF
TRBD1	TRBV28	TRBJ1-1	once	TGTGCCAGCAACCACAGGGGATCGAACACTGAAGCTTTCTTT	CASNHRGSNTEAFF
.	TRBV28	TRBJ1-1	.	TGTGCCAGCAATGGTCCGGGGTCGGCTTTCTTT	CASNGPGSAFF
.	TRBV7-3	TRBJ1-3	few	TGTGCCAGCAGCCTAAACGGAGGGTATGGAGACACCATATATTTT	CASSLNGGYGDTIYF
TRBD1	TRBV12-3/TRBV12-4	TRBJ1-3	.	TGTGCCAGCAGCGGGACAGGGAACACCATATATTTT	CASSGTGNTIYF
.	TRBV7-2	TRBJ1-1	.	TGTGCCAGCAGCTTAAAAGGAGGGGCGCGGTTCTTT	CASSLKGGARFF
.	TRBV6-2/TRBV6-3	TRBJ1-5	.	TGTGCCAGCAGTTACGGGGTTCGGGGAAGGCCCCAGCATTTT	CASSYGVRGRPQHF
TRBD1	TRBV11-3	TRBJ1-6	.	TGTGCCAGCAGCAGGACAGGGGTTGATTCACCCCTCCACTTT	CASSRTGVDSPLHF
.	TRBV7-8	TRBJ1-6	.	TGTGCCAGCAGCCCGGCGGGGGCGAATTCACCCCTCCACTTT	CASSPAGANSPLHF
.	TRBV24-1	TRBJ1-2	.	TGTGCCACCAGTGATTCTCTTAACTATGGCTACACCTTC	CATSDSLNYGYTF
.	TRBV2	TRBJ2-4	once	TGTGCCAGCAGCGGGGACACCACTTTTAACATTCAGTACTTC	CASSGDTTFNIQYF
.	TRBV9	TRBJ1-5	.	TGTGCCAGCAGCGTAGATGGGGGACTCAATCAGCCCCAGCATTTT	CASSVDGGLNQPQHF
TRBD1	TRBV19	TRBJ2-7	.	TGTGCCAGTAGGGGACAGGGCTACGAGCAGTACTTC	CASRGQGYEQYF
TRBD2	TRBV7-3	TRBJ2-1	few	TGTGCCAGCAGCACTAGCGGGGGGGTCAATGAGCAGTTCTTC	CASSTSGGVNEQFF
.	TRBV7-9	TRBJ1-1	once	TGTGCCAGCAGCTTGGGTAGTTCTAGCGCTGAAGCTTTCTTT	CASSLGSSSAEAFF
TRBD1	TRBV2	TRBJ1-3	few	TGTGCCAGCACTGTAGGACAGGCTCGCTCTGGAAACACCATATATTTT	CASTVGQARSGNTIYF
.	TRBV12-3/TRBV12-4	TRBJ1-6	.	TGTGCCAGCAGTTTAGAGGGGTCACCCCTCCACTTT	CASSLEGSPLHF
TRBD1	TRBV9	TRBJ2-7	.	TGTGCCAGCAGCGTAGGGACAGGGCTTGGCGAGCAGTACTTC	CASSVGTGLGEQYF
TRBD1	TRBV19	TRBJ2-5	once	TGTGCCAGTAGGGAGACAGGGACCCAAGAGACCCAGTACTTC	CASRETGTQETQYF
TRBD1	TRBV3-1/TRBV3-2	TRBJ2-7	.	TGTGCCAGCAGCCCCCCCAGGGGGCTAGGCTACGAGCAGTACTTC	CASSPPRGLGYEQYF
TRBD1	TRBV6-2/TRBV6-3	TRBJ1-5	.	TGTGCCAGCAGTTATCACCTCGGACAGGGTTTTAATCAGCCCCAGCATTTT	CASSYHLGQGFNQPQHF
.	TRBV19	TRBJ2-1	.	TGTGCCAGTAGAACACCCGGGAGCTCCTACAATGAGCAGTTCTTC	CASRTPGSSYNEQFF
.	TRBV25-1	TRBJ2-5	.	TGTGCCAGCAGTGACCAGGGGCTGGAGACCCAGTACTTC	CASSDQGLETQYF
.	TRBV4-3	TRBJ1-1	.	TGCGCCAGCAGCCAAGATCCAGAAATGAACACTGAAGCTTTCTTT	CASSQDPEMNTEAFF
.	TRBV5-6	TRBJ2-1	few	TGTGCCAGCAGCTTGGGGGTCAGGGTCCTCTCCTACAATGAGCAGTTCTTC	CASSLGVRVLSYNEQFF
.	TRBV7-3	TRBJ1-1	.	TGTGCCAGCAGCCCCAACAAGAACACTGAAGCTTTCTTT	CASSPNKNTEAFF
.	TRBV9	TRBJ1-1	once	TGTGCCAGCAGCGTAGACAGCATGAACACTGAAGCTTTCTTT	CASSVDSMNTEAFF
TRBD1	TRBV6-2/TRBV6-3	TRBJ1-5	.	TGTGCCAGCAGTTACTCGTTCGGGACAGGGAATCAGCCCCAGCATTTT	CASSYSFGTGNQPQHF
.	TRBV27	TRBJ1-1	.	TGTGCCAGCAGTCCACTAGACAGGCGGAACACTGAAGCTTTCTTT	CASSPLDRRNTEAFF
.	TRBV4-1	TRBJ2-7	.	TGCGCCAGCAGCCACGGACAGTATCCTGGCGAGCAGTACTTC	CASSHGQYPGEQYF
TRBD2	TRBV4-3	TRBJ2-2	once	TGCGCCAGCAGCCAAGGGGGAGCGGGGGGTCGGTGGAACACCGGGGAGCTGTTTTTT	CASSQGGAGGRWNTGELFF
TRBD1	TRBV6-5	TRBJ1-3	.	TGTGCCAGCAGCCGACAGGGGTTATCTGGAAACACCATATATTTT	CASSRQGLSGNTIYF
.	TRBV28	TRBJ2-3	.	TGTGCCAGCAGTTCCCCGAAAGACTTTCGGCAGTATTTT	CASSSPKDFRQYF
.	TRBV6-5	TRBJ2-7	.	TGTGCCAGCGGACCCGACCGACTCGGGGGCTACGAGCAGTACTTC	CASGPDRLGGYEQYF
.	TRBV30	TRBJ1-6	.	TGTGCCTGGAGTGTACCTATTTCACCCCTCCACTTT	CAWSVPISPLHF
.	TRBV2	TRBJ2-7	.	TGTGCCAGCAGTTTGGGGGGAAAGTACGACGAGCAGTACTTC	CASSLGGKYDEQYF